This TCR beta chain was recovered during a study of blood T cell repertoires in COVID-19. Study summary: Italy, Spain and the United States were the sources of the convalescent and acute COVID-19 samples. T cells, B-cell-depleted T cells, or PBMCs supplied cDNA or gDNA.

In the study's own analysis: Amplification of reference gene primers provided the estimated nucleated cell counts. Generated by immunoSEQ multiplex PCR, the TCRdb table keeps only in-frame clones and is missing some. V and J calls and clone size are given by that table; D and trimming were obtained from the DNA. Of around 620,000 clones detected, over 80% appear once; the ten largest clones hold over 0.2%. The CDR3 length is 15 residues. The V gene end was trimmed by 4 bases and the J gene end by 6 bases; junction bases not matched to a gene: 6. Germline V lookup: CDR1 LNHDA, CDR2 SQIVND (reference sequence).

The sequence derives from a woman aged 18-30 years with acute or convalescent COVID-19. The V and J genes are TRBV19 and TRBJ1-5, with TRBD1 matching 10 bases. The source material was peripheral blood. CDR3 DNA sequence: TGTGCCAGTAGTACCGACAGGGGGCGAAGTCAGCCCCAGCATTTT. It is translated as CASSTDRGRSQPQHF.